These 17 T cell receptor beta chains were all obtained from the same sample, sequenced in a study of CD8 T cells in Susac syndrome. The RNA input was about 0.5 to 1 ug, and it was reverse transcribed with random hexamers. Via MiXCR, TCRdb re-called the immunoSEQ multiplex PCR reads, giving one row per CDR3 protein. The profile shows around 230,000 distinct CDR3 sequences, 90% to 96% of them singletons. Sequencing was carried out using CD4+ T cells from PBMCs. The receptors shown here come from a human donor with Susac syndrome.

The gene calls are TRBV30 and TRBJ1-1, with D uncertain. V shed 3 bases and J shed 5 bases, with 10 bases lying between them. Germline CDR1 is GTSNPN and CDR2 is SVGIG (reference sequence). The CDR3 runs 12 residues. CDR3 in amino acids: CAWRGRVTEAFF. CDR3 coding DNA: TGTGCCTGGAGAGGGAGAGTGACTGAAGCTTTCTTT.

The chain couples TRBV14 to TRBJ2-6; D ambiguous. Trimming removed 1 base from V and 0 bases from J, with 4 bases in between. CDR1 and CDR2 (germline): SGHDN, FVKESK. The CDR3 is 15 amino acids. The CDR3 region has the DNA TGTGCCAGCAGCCAAGTTGGCTCTGGGGCCAACGTCCTGACTTTC. Translated: CASSQVGSGANVLTF.

The CDR3 DNA follows: TGCAGTGCTAGAGTCTTACGCAGACTAGCGAGCACAGATACGCAGTATTTT. Protein sequence: CSARVLRRLASTDTQYF. This chain links TRBV20-1 with TRBJ2-3; TRBD2 agrees at 8 bases. CDR3 length: 17 amino acids. The junction had 9 bases not matched to a gene; V was cut back by 1 base and J by 0 bases. CDR1 is DFQATT and CDR2 is SNEGSKA in the germline V gene (reference sequence).

The chain combines TRBV6-1 with TRBJ2-1; D call uncertain. Trimming shortened V by 4 bases and J by 10 bases, and 5 bases separated the two germline ends. Germline loops: CDR1 MNHNS, CDR2 SASEGT. The CDR3 contains 10 residues. The CDR3 loop reads CASSVGEQFF. For the CDR3, the DNA is TGTGCCAGCAGTGTGGGGGAGCAGTTCTTC.

The chain combines TRBV13 with TRBJ2-5; 11 nucleotides align to TRBD2. Germline lookup yields CDR1 PRHDT and CDR2 FYEKMQ (reference sequence). The CDR3 is 17 residues long. The V gene end was trimmed by 4 bases and the J gene end by 3 bases; junction bases not matched to a gene: 10. The DNA for the CDR3 is TGTGCCAGCAGCTGGACTTCCGGGACTAGCGGTAAAGAGACCCAGTACTTC. Amino acids: CASSWTSGTSGKETQYF. The full variable domain, rest sourced from reference TRBV13 and TRBJ2-5, is AAGVIQSPRHLIKEKRETATLKCYPIPRHDTVYWYQQGPGQDPQFLISFYEKMQSDKGSIPDRFSAQQFSDYHSELNMSSLELGDSALYFCASSWTSGTSGKETQYFGPGTRLLVL.

The count of this clonotype is one. This sequence joins TRBV6-2 or TRBV6-3 and TRBJ2-7; maybe TRBD1 (5 bases). This CDR3 has 14 residues. Between the trimmed V and J ends, which lost 2 bases and 0 bases, there was a span of 8 bases. In germline, CDR1 is MNHEY, CDR2 SVGEGT. CDR3 sequence: CASSYGASSYEQYF. The CDR3 DNA sequence: TGTGCCAGCAGTTACGGGGCCAGCTCCTACGAGCAGTACTTC.

The table lists this clonotype with a count of one. V gene TRBV3-1 combines with J gene TRBJ2-5; D gene ambiguous. V lost 0 bases and J 7 bases, leaving 15 bases between the germline ends. This CDR3 region has 15 residues. Germline CDR1 and CDR2: LGHDT and YNNKEL (reference sequence). In DNA, the CDR3 is TGTGCCAGCAGCCAAGATCTAGGTTCATTCGGGACCCAGTACTTC. Translation gives CASSQDLGSFGTQYF.

CDR3 DNA: TGCGCCAGCAGCCGCCAAACAGGGGGCTACGAGCAGTACTTC. It yields the protein CASSRQTGGYEQYF. J is TRBJ2-7 and V is TRBV4-1, with 8 positions matching TRBD1. The germline CDR1 and CDR2 sequences are MGHRA and YSYEKL. The CDR3 runs 14 residues. Unmatched junction bases numbered 5, after V lost 4 bases and J lost 3 bases.

The J gene is TRBJ1-3, the V gene TRBV9; D is undetermined. Germline lookup yields CDR1 SGDLS and CDR2 YYNGEE. Trimming shortened V by 2 bases and J by 0 bases, and 12 bases separated the two germline ends. There are 16 residues in the CDR3. CDR3 bases: TGTGCCAGCAGCGTGGGCCGAGGACTCTCTGGAAACACCATATATTTT. Encoded protein: CASSVGRGLSGNTIYF.

This clonotype was observed a single time. The gene calls are TRBV4-2 and TRBJ2-7; the match to TRBD2 covers 8 bases. This CDR3 is 15 amino acids long. Trimming removed 2 bases from V and 7 bases from J; junction bases left unmatched: 10. CDR1 and CDR2 (germline): LGHNA, YNFKEQ. The CDR3 DNA is TGTGCCAGCAGCCAATCTGGGGTAGCGGGATGGGAGCAGTACTTC. Translated: CASSQSGVAGWEQYF.

This chain connects TRBV4-1 to TRBJ1-3; D unclear. The CDR3 has 18 amino acids. The germline V gene has CDR1 MGHRA and CDR2 YSYEKL. V was trimmed by 1 base and J by 4 bases, leaving 20 bases between them. As DNA, the CDR3 is TGCGCCAGCAGCCAAGGAGAGGTTACTACACTCTTGGGAAACACCATATATTTT. Its protein product is CASSQGEVTTLLGNTIYF.

This chain connects TRBV19 to TRBJ2-5; D perhaps matches TRBD1 (6 bases). The CDR3 contains 14 residues. V shed 5 bases and J shed 0 bases, with 10 bases lying between them. From germline, CDR1 is LNHDA and CDR2 SQIVND (reference sequence). CDR3 nucleotide sequence: TGTGCCAGTAGTTCCGGACAGAACCAAGAGACCCAGTACTTC. Its protein is CASSSGQNQETQYF.

This chain connects TRBV7-3 to TRBJ2-3, with 8 positions matching TRBD2. CDR3 length: 13 amino acids. Germline trimming cut 5 bases from V and 8 bases from J; bases unmatched to any gene: 6. The germline CDR1 and CDR2 sequences are SGHTA and FQGTGA. In DNA, the CDR3 is TGTGCCAGCAGCGCACTAACTAGCGGTACGCAGTATTTT. This codes for CASSALTSGTQYF.

The chain links TRBV10-2 to TRBJ2-7; 9 bases match TRBD1. The CDR3 has 16 residues. J gave up 4 bases and V 5 bases, and 12 bases lay outside the gene matches. Germline V lookup: CDR1 WSHSY, CDR2 SAAADI. The CDR3 bases are TGCGCCAGCAGTACACCAACCGGGACAGGGAGGTACGAGCAGTACTTC. It encodes CASSTPTGTGRYEQYF.

The chain joins TRBV3-1 to TRBJ2-1; 10 bases agree with TRBD2. The germline CDR1 and CDR2 sequences are LGHDT and YNNKEL (reference sequence). V gave up 2 bases and J gave up 3 bases; unmatched junction bases: 10. This CDR3 spans 18 amino acids. The CDR3 loop reads CASSQIAGGPESYNEQFF. The DNA of the CDR3 is TGTGCCAGCAGCCAAATAGCGGGAGGACCGGAAAGCTACAATGAGCAGTTCTTC.

The chain couples TRBV5-1 to TRBJ2-3; D may be TRBD2 (5 bases). This CDR3 has 15 amino acids. The germline V gene has CDR1 SGHRS and CDR2 YFSETQ. V dropped 8 bases and J dropped 3 bases, with 19 bases sitting between them. CDR3: CASYIGEGETDTQYF. Written as DNA, the CDR3 is TGCGCCAGTTACATTGGAGAGGGTGAGACAGATACGCAGTATTTT.

J is TRBJ2-6 and V is TRBV7-9; D is unclear. V lost 0 bases, J lost 2 bases, and 11 bases lay in between. Germline V gives CDR1 SEHNR, CDR2 FQNEAQ (reference sequence). CDR3 length equals 17 residues. The DNA for the CDR3 is TGTGCCAGCAGCTTAGCATATCGGGTAACTGGGGCCAACGTCCTGACTTTC. This sequence encodes CASSLAYRVTGANVLTF.